This TCR beta chain was captured by sequencing in a study of CD8+ T cells in alopecia areata. Regarding the study as a whole: Scalp sample sequencing also detects resident alphabeta T cells of normal skin. Patients displayed less clarity in TCR sharing than mice, a finding possibly related to HLA. Affected lesional scalp, above all in alopecia totalis/universalis, was more clonal than normal scalp.

With 2 bases removed from V and 10 bases from J, the gap between germline ends came to 17 bases. CDR3 length: 13 amino acids. The V gene's germline CDR1 is GTSNPN and CDR2 SVGIG (reference sequence). On this clone: The antigen is undetermined. The same CDR3 is also encoded by other DNA sequences in this sample.

The authors sorted CD4+ cells into CD25+CD127- cells for a handful of patients. Peripheral blood samples and lesional scalp punch biopsies were obtained from alopecia areata patients. Sequencing relied on a cDNA template that was reverse transcribed from extracted RNA. Using immunoSEQ multiplex PCR, the repertoire was profiled, and TCRdb retains in-frame clones only, with some absent. The sample lists 30,000 to 45,000 clones, around 50% occurring once. The chain employs TRBV30 and TRBJ1-1, with D maybe TRBD1 (6 bases). The TCR was taken from a human donor with alopecia areata. Sequenced input: CD4+ Tregs sorted from blood. The CDR3 here is CAWSPQGLVTAFF. CDR3 nucleotide sequence: TGTGCCTGGAGTCCACAGGGACTGGTGACAGCTTTCTTT.